The text below deals with one T cell receptor (beta chain). The target antigen is unknown. Using a J-beta primer mix together with a sample-barcoded 5' primer, a second PCR was run for about 6 to 12 cycles. Every cDNA molecule bore a tag from a template-switch adaptor containing 12 random nucleotides. MiXCR, run by TCRdb on the 5' RACE reads, gives a single entry per CDR3 protein. The repertoire holds more than 500,000 distinct CDR3 sequences, with approximately 26% as singletons. This sample is part of a study of blood T cells in healthy people across ages. General observations from the study: Roughly linear age-related decline in beta diversity appeared, significant by age 40. Long-lived donors had more naive CD4+ cells and higher diversity than aged donors.

CDR1 is LGHDT, CDR2 YNNKEL, per germline (reference sequence). Trimming took 3 bases from V and 5 from J; bases not matched to a gene: 6. This CDR3 spans 14 amino acids. These data also featured in a second study, about T cells of mothers and their children.

Sequencing was done on a sample of blood. The rearrangement uses TRBV3-1 and TRBJ1-2, with TRBD1 matching over 7 bases. The sequence was obtained from a boy younger than 10 in good health. CDR3 residues: CASSHPEGAYGYTF. The CDR3 DNA reads TGTGCCAGCAGCCATCCAGAGGGGGCATATGGCTACACCTTC. Combining the CDR3 with reference TRBV3-1 and TRBJ1-2 gives the whole variable domain DTAVSQTPKYLVTQMGNDKSIKCEQNLGHDTMYWYKQDSKKFLKIMFSYNNKELIINETVPNRFSPKSPDKAHLNLHINSLELGDSAVYFCASSHPEGAYGYTFGSGTRLTVV.